Described below is a single T cell receptor beta chain sequence and its context. What it binds is unknown. This sample stems from a study of long-term antiretroviral therapy in people with HIV. Overall study results and limits: The clones with expansion before ART were dominant in the repertoire at all time points.

At the survey level, the v3.0 immunoSEQ assay was run. Repertoires were generated with immunoSEQ multiplex PCR, while TCRdb's copy carries only in-frame clones and drops some. The sample yields over 15,000 clones, more than 60% seen once. The cryopreserved samples used held roughly 0.9-11 million PBMC prior to extraction of DNA. The specimen comprised unsorted PBMCs, sampled roughly 2.1 years before starting antiretroviral therapy. The receptor comes from a man aged 25 to 45 with HIV.

CDR3 coding DNA: TGTGCCAGCAGCCGACCCGGGGGACAGGTCGACGAGCAGTTCTTC. As protein: CASSRPGGQVDEQFF. This rearrangement joins TRBV7-2 to TRBJ2-1, with 8 bases aligning to TRBD1. The CDR3 spans 15 residues. CDR1 and CDR2 (germline): SGHTA, FQGNSA. The ends lost 5 bases at V and 10 bases at J; junction bases unmatched: 13.